The clone carrying this T cell receptor (beta chain) was counted only a few times. Its antigen remains unidentified. Use of 60 Vbeta and 13 Jbeta primers characterized the PCR. Data came from immunoSEQ multiplex PCR; TCRdb stores just in-frame clones and leaves some out. Here the sample spans 110,000 to 150,000 clones, roughly 77% being singletons. The data are from a study of cytomegalovirus exposure and HLA in healthy donors. Findings and limits, study-wide: Most TCR beta V segments were productive about 87% or about 30% of the time in an earlier analysis.

The CDR3 covers 15 residues. The germline V gene has CDR1 LNHDA and CDR2 SQIVND (reference sequence). The J segment lost 5 bases and the V segment lost 5 bases, leaving 7 bases of the junction unmatched. This rearrangement joins TRBV19 to TRBJ2-1; 9 bases align to TRBD2. Sequencing used PBMCs. This TCR came from a male donor in good health and CMV-seronegative. In DNA, the CDR3 is TGTGCCAGTAGTCCCGCCGGGACTAGCCACAATGAGCAGTTCTTC. As protein: CASSPAGTSHNEQFF.